The clone carrying this TCR beta chain was seen a few times. Its target is unknown. Through a sample-barcoded 5' primer and a J-beta primer mix, a second PCR was run for about 6 to 12 cycles. Each of the cDNA molecules was tagged by a template-switch adaptor with 12 random nucleotides. TCRdb fed the 5' RACE reads into MiXCR, producing one record per CDR3 protein. The sample lists under 2 million distinct CDR3 sequences; about 31% were seen once. This record comes from a study of blood T cells in healthy people across ages. Study-wide results and limits: Any changes in expanded clonotypes were possibly confounded, as donor CMV status remained unknown. Naive CD4+ cells and diversity were both higher in long-lived donors than in aged donors.

This clonotype was obtained from a woman aged 25 to 39 in good health. Input material: blood.

DNA for the CDR3: TGTGCCATCAGTGAGAGGGCACCCACTCTCTCTGGAAACACCATATATTTT. Protein sequence: CAISERAPTLSGNTIYF. This rearrangement joins TRBV10-3 to TRBJ1-3; D unclear. The CDR3 runs 17 residues. Trimming took 2 bases from V and 0 from J, leaving 14 bases between them. Germline lookup yields CDR1 ENHRY and CDR2 SYGVKD.